The present T cell receptor (beta chain) was sequenced within a study of blood T cell repertoires in COVID-19. The method was immunoSEQ multiplex PCR; TCRdb's version includes in-frame clones alone and lacks a portion of them. The profile covers 95,000 to 100,000 clones, with around 92% appearing a single time and around 6% taken by the ten largest. The CDR3 loop spans 12 amino acids. Germline V CDR1 and CDR2: SGHTA, FQGTGA. V shed 4 bases and J shed 3 bases, with 3 bases lying between them. The sequence was collected from a man aged 50 or older with active COVID-19. Material for sequencing was peripheral blood. The chain couples TRBV7-3 to TRBJ2-2; unclear D gene. The CDR3 DNA reads TGTGCCAGCAGCTCTTACACCGGGGAGCTGTTTTTT. It codes for CASSSYTGELFF.